The clone carrying this T cell receptor (beta chain) was found many times. The antigen is unknown. This sample stems from a study of T cells in Graves' hyperthyroidism and ophthalmopathy. General study findings and limits: Ophthalmopathy cases were set apart from stable hyperthyroidism by a 13 V-J model. Peripheral blood also featured most of the thyroid clonotypes expanded above 0.001.

RNA transcripts were the template for amplifying TCR beta CDR3 regions. Primed by the HTBI set, a first-round RT-PCR was run on the TCR CDR3. TCRdb processed the multiplex PCR reads anew with MiXCR; each CDR3 protein has one entry. The sample gives under 450,000 distinct CDR3 sequences, 13% of which show up once; around 21% is in the top ten. Those with hyperthyroidism were 18 to 65 years old, newly diagnosed, and ill for under 2 months. CDR3 length: 14 residues. Looked up from germline, CDR1 is MDHEN and CDR2 is SYDVKM. The V end was cut by 4 bases, the J end by 6 bases, with 15 bases between. V is TRBV28 and J is TRBJ1-2; possible D gene TRBD1, 6 bases. The sequencing input was blood. The sequence came from a young man with Graves' hyperthyroidism that later progressed to Graves' ophthalmopathy. The CDR3 coding sequence is TGTGCCAGCAGTTGGGGGGGGGGACACCATGGCTACACCTTC. Protein: CASSWGGGHHGYTF.